These 12 T cell receptor beta chains share one sample of origin, sequenced in a study of T cells in narcolepsy. TCRdb's copy holds only in-frame clones and misses some; the assay was immunoSEQ multiplex PCR. The table has 27,000 or so clones, 70% to 90% seen once. The sample was memory (CD45RA-) CD4+ T cells from blood. These receptors were taken from a human donor in good health.

The chain employs TRBV19 and TRBJ1-6, with TRBD1 matching over 7 bases. The CDR3 contains 14 residues. Losses at the gene ends were 5 bases for V and 10 bases for J; bases not matched to a gene: 8. Germline V CDR1 and CDR2: LNHDA, SQIVND (reference sequence). The CDR3 DNA sequence: TGTGCCAGTAGTGTACAGGGGTCGCGATCACCCCTCCACTTT. Protein sequence: CASSVQGSRSPLHF.

The chain joins TRBV10-1 to TRBJ2-1; 11 bases fit TRBD2. V gave up 4 bases and J gave up 5 bases; unmatched junction bases: 7. The CDR3 contains 16 residues. Germline V gives CDR1 WNHNN, CDR2 SYGVQD (reference sequence). CDR3 nucleotides: TGCGCCAGCAGTGTAGAGACTAGCGGGGAAAACAATGAGCAGTTCTTC. It encodes CASSVETSGENNEQFF.

The table lists this clone with a count of one. This rearrangement joins TRBV7-2 to TRBJ2-3; 7 positions agree with TRBD1. CDR3 length equals 12 residues. CDR1 and CDR2 from the germline V gene are SGHTA and FQGNSA. The ends lost 3 bases at V and 9 bases at J; junction bases unmatched: 3. In nucleotides, the CDR3 is TGTGCCAGCAGCTTGACAGGGTGGACGCAGTATTTT. It is translated as CASSLTGWTQYF.

CDR3: CASSVGGNLLPSEAFF. The CDR3 DNA is TGTGCCAGCAGCGTAGGGGGAAACCTACTTCCGAGTGAAGCTTTCTTT. The rearrangement uses TRBV9 and TRBJ1-1; no firm D call. The germline V gene has CDR1 SGDLS and CDR2 YYNGEE. The V end lost 0 bases, the J end lost 7 bases, and 19 bases lay between the germline ends. The CDR3 extends over 16 amino acids.

This clone was observed a few times. The CDR3, as DNA: TGTGCCAGCAGTTACTCGGGGGGCGAAGGCTATGGCTACACCTTC. It encodes CASSYSGGEGYGYTF. V is TRBV6-5 and J is TRBJ1-2, with a possible D match to TRBD1 (6 bases). The CDR3 sequence is 15 residues long. CDR1 MNHEY and CDR2 SVGAGI come from the germline V gene. V lost 0 bases and J 4 bases, leaving 12 bases between the germline ends.

The rearrangement uses TRBV28 and TRBJ1-1; no clear D gene. This CDR3 contains 12 residues. Trimming pared 7 bases from V and 1 base from J, leaving 7 bases between. CDR1 and CDR2 (germline): MDHEN, SYDVKM. CDR3 in amino acids: CASNWENTEAFF. The CDR3 DNA reads as TGTGCCAGCAACTGGGAGAACACTGAAGCTTTCTTT. Combining the CDR3 with reference TRBV28 and TRBJ1-1 gives the whole variable domain DVKVTQSSRYLVKRTGEKVFLECVQDMDHENMFWYRQDPGLGLRLIYFSYDVKMKEKGDIPEGYSVSREKKERFSLILESASTNQTSMYLCASNWENTEAFFGQGTRLTVV.

The chain carries TRBV5-6 and TRBJ2-5; TRBD2 aligns across 12 bases. The CDR3 sequence is 15 residues long. Germline V gene sequence: CDR1 SGHDT, CDR2 YYEEEE. Trimming took 3 bases from V and 3 from J; bases not matched to a gene: 3. Written as DNA, the CDR3 is TGTGCCAGCAGCTATCTAGCGGGGGGGAAAGAGACCCAGTACTTC. Translation: CASSYLAGGKETQYF.

V gene TRBV7-2 combines with J gene TRBJ2-3, with 10 positions matching TRBD1. V lost 6 bases to trimming and J lost 6 bases; unmatched junction nucleotides: 6. The CDR3 covers 14 residues. Germline V gene sequence: CDR1 SGHTA, CDR2 FQGNSA. The CDR3 protein is CASSMTGGWDTQYF. In DNA, the CDR3 is TGTGCCAGCAGTATGACAGGGGGCTGGGATACGCAGTATTTT.

V and J are TRBV5-1 and TRBJ2-3, with D perhaps TRBD1 (5 bases). Trimming pared 4 bases from V and 0 bases from J, leaving 9 bases between. CDR1 and CDR2 from the germline V gene are SGHRS and YFSETQ. The length of the CDR3 is 14 residues. The CDR3 protein is CASSRDSSTDTQYF. In DNA form, the CDR3 reads TGCGCCAGCAGCAGAGACAGTAGCACAGATACGCAGTATTTT.

V is TRBV6-6 and J is TRBJ1-2; no clear D. The germline V gene encodes CDR1 MNHNY and CDR2 SVGAGI (reference sequence). Trimming cost V 0 bases and J 2 bases, with 7 bases left between them. The CDR3 has 14 amino acids. CDR3 protein: CASSYSGENYGYTF. CDR3 bases: TGTGCCAGCAGTTACTCGGGAGAAAACTATGGCTACACCTTC.

The chain couples TRBV4-1 to TRBJ2-5, with a possible D match to TRBD1 (6 bases). The end of the DNA is better explained by TRBJ2-7, so the J call may be wrong. The CDR3 is made up of 15 amino acids. Germline CDR1 MGHRA, CDR2 YSYEKL. CDR3 nucleotides: TGCGCCAGCAGCCAATCTTTTGCCAGGGGCCACGAGCAGTACTTC. Translating gives CASSQSFARGHEQYF.

V gene TRBV19 combines with J gene TRBJ2-1, with D possibly being TRBD2 (5 bases). CDR1 LNHDA and CDR2 SQIVND come from the germline V gene (reference sequence). This CDR3 has 13 amino acids. V shed 9 bases and J shed 10 bases, with 19 bases lying between them. The CDR3 DNA sequence: TGTGCCAGCAACCGGGATCCCTTAGCCGAGCAGTTCTTC. This encodes CASNRDPLAEQFF. Using reference TRBV19 and TRBJ2-1 for the parts outside the CDR3, the full variable domain is DGGITQSPKYLFRKEGQNVTLSCEQNLNHDAMYWYRQDPGQGLRLIYYSQIVNDFQKGDIAEGYSVSREKKESFPLTVTSAQKNPTAFYLCASNRDPLAEQFFGPGTRLTVL.